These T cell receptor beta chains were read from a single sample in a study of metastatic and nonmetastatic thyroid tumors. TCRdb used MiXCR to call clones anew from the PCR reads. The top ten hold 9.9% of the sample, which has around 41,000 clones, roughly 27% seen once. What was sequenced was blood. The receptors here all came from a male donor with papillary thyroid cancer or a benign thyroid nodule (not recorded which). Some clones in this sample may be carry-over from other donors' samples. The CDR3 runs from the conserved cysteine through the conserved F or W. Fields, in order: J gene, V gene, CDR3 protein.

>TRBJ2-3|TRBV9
CASIGSGQPSTDTQYF
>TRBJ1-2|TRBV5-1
CASSLCGYGYTF
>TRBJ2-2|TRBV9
CASSVAGEAGELFF
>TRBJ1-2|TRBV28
CASSLGGAGLNYGYTF
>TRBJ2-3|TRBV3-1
CASSQEGVGTQYF
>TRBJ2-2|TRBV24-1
CATRTGTGETGELFF
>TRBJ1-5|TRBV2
CASRDPLQPQHF
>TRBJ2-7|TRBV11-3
CASSPDTGAYEQYF
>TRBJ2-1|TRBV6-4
CASHRGGSSYNEQFF
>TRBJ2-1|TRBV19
CASSIARLPYNEQFF
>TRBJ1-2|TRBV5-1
CASSLQPGGNYGYTF
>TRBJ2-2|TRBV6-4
CASSEGGATGELFF
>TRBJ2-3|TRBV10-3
CAIGEGTSEYTDTQYF
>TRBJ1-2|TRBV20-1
CSAEGTGLNYGYTF
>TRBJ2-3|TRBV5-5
CASSLASAGTDTQYF